Each of the 21 T cell receptor beta chains below was sequenced from the same sample in a study of CD8 T cells in Susac syndrome. With random hexamers, roughly 0.45 to 1 ug RNA was reverse transcribed. TCRdb re-called the immunoSEQ multiplex PCR reads with MiXCR, one entry per CDR3 protein. The table lists around 140,000 distinct CDR3 sequences, around 80% of them singletons. Sequencing input: CD8+ T cells from PBMCs. The receptors stem from a human donor with multiple sclerosis.

V usage is TRBV19 and J usage is TRBJ1-5; D ambiguous. Trimming cost V 3 bases and J 4 bases, with 7 bases left between them. Germline assignment: CDR1 LNHDA and CDR2 SQIVND (reference sequence). The CDR3 contains 13 residues. The CDR3 sequence: CASSMGLNQPQHF. DNA for the CDR3: TGTGCCAGTAGTATGGGCCTTAATCAGCCCCAGCATTTT.

The V gene is TRBV10-2, the J gene TRBJ2-5, with D tentatively TRBD1 (5 bases). The CDR3 length is 14 residues. Germline V gene sequence: CDR1 WSHSY, CDR2 SAAADI. Trimming shortened V by 3 bases and J by 5 bases, and 13 bases separated the two germline ends. In DNA, the CDR3 is TGCGCCAGCAGTGATGGGCAGGGATGGGAGACCCAGTACTTC. It specifies CASSDGQGWETQYF.

J is TRBJ2-3 and V is TRBV13, with 7 bases that match TRBD2. The CDR3 runs to 17 residues. CDR1 and CDR2 (germline): PRHDT, FYEKMQ (reference sequence). The ends lost 3 bases at V and 2 bases at J; junction bases unmatched: 11. CDR3 residues: CASSLGWTLATTDTQYF. DNA for the CDR3: TGTGCCAGCAGCTTGGGGTGGACACTAGCGACCACAGATACGCAGTATTTT. Using reference TRBV13 and TRBJ2-3 for the parts outside the CDR3, the full variable domain is AAGVIQSPRHLIKEKRETATLKCYPIPRHDTVYWYQQGPGQDPQFLISFYEKMQSDKGSIPDRFSAQQFSDYHSELNMSSLELGDSALYFCASSLGWTLATTDTQYFGPGTRLTVL.

The chain recombines TRBV30 with TRBJ2-3; 7 nucleotides agree with TRBD2. Germline assignment: CDR1 GTSNPN and CDR2 SVGIG (reference sequence). The CDR3 sequence is 16 residues long. The trim removed 2 bases at V and 0 bases at J, leaving 8 bases unmatched. The CDR3 region has the DNA TGTGCCTGGAGTCCGCCTAGCGGCCCTAGCACAGATACGCAGTATTTT. This gives the protein CAWSPPSGPSTDTQYF.

CDR3 in amino acids: CASSRATNEKLFF. The CDR3 DNA sequence: TGTGCCAGTAGTCGGGCAACTAATGAAAAACTGTTTTTT. The rearrangement links TRBV19 to TRBJ1-4; no clear D. CDR1 and CDR2 (germline): LNHDA, SQIVND (reference sequence). Trimming took off 5 bases at V and 0 bases at J, with 4 bases between the two ends. The CDR3 consists of 13 residues.

The rearrangement links TRBV11-2 to TRBJ2-7; TRBD2 might be the D (7 bases). Germline V gene sequence: CDR1 SGHAT, CDR2 FQNNGV. V lost 5 bases and J lost 6, with 11 bases in between. CDR3 size: 12 residues. The CDR3 nucleotides read TGTGCCAGCAGCGGGGAGGGGGTCGAGCAGTACTTC. It translates to CASSGEGVEQYF.

The rearrangement joins TRBV27 to TRBJ2-1; a possible D gene is TRBD1 (6 bases). Germline CDR1 reads MNHEY; CDR2 reads SMNVEV (reference sequence). The CDR3 sequence is 16 residues long. V was pared by 8 bases and J by 1 base, with 18 bases between. The CDR3 is CASGLQGAVSYNEQFF. For the CDR3, the DNA is TGTGCCAGCGGCCTACAGGGTGCAGTATCCTACAATGAGCAGTTCTTC.

This clonotype was observed once. This chain uses TRBV28 with TRBJ2-3, with no clear D. CDR3 length equals 14 residues. Between the trimmed V and J ends, which lost 7 bases and 4 bases, there was a span of 15 bases. Germline CDR1 reads MDHEN; CDR2 reads SYDVKM. This CDR3 reads CASTQTGSPDTQYF. DNA for the CDR3: TGTGCCAGCACCCAGACTGGGTCCCCAGATACGCAGTATTTT.

The V and J genes are TRBV20-1 and TRBJ1-1, with 8 positions matching TRBD1. With V trimmed by 6 bases and J by 4 bases, 16 bases remained unmatched. Germline values: CDR1 DFQATT, CDR2 SNEGSKA (reference sequence). The CDR3 is made up of 16 amino acids. The CDR3 here is CSALPDRGVGSTEAFF. CDR3 sequence (DNA): TGCAGTGCACTCCCCGACAGGGGAGTTGGGAGCACTGAAGCTTTCTTT.

CDR3: CASSHPGTGVNEKLFF. The CDR3 nucleotides read TGTGCCAGCAGTCACCCGGGGACAGGGGTTAATGAAAAACTGTTTTTT. This chain uses TRBV28 with TRBJ1-4; 10 bases are a match to TRBD1. The CDR3 is 16 amino acids. With 5 bases clipped from V and 4 bases from J, the junction kept 7 bases outside the gene matches. Germline values: CDR1 MDHEN, CDR2 SYDVKM.

The chain has TRBV20-1 and TRBJ2-7, with D uncertain. Germline V gives CDR1 DFQATT, CDR2 SNEGSKA (reference sequence). The CDR3 is 12 amino acids. V was clipped by 4 bases and J by 3 bases, with 10 bases between them. The CDR3 region has the DNA TGCAGTGCTACTGGACCTTACTACGAGCAGTACGTC. As protein: CSATGPYYEQYV.

The rearrangement uses TRBV12-3 or TRBV12-4 and TRBJ2-5; D tentatively reads TRBD1 or TRBD2 (5 bases each). The CDR3 runs 15 residues. Trimming pared 2 bases from V and 2 bases from J, leaving 12 bases between. CDR3 amino acids: CASSLRGPGQETQYF. CDR3 DNA sequence: TGTGCCAGCAGTTTAAGGGGACCGGGGCAAGAGACCCAGTACTTC.

Only one count was recorded for this clonotype. The genes are TRBV2 and TRBJ2-1, with 9 nucleotides matching TRBD2. V lost 6 bases and J lost 8; bases outside the gene matches: 8. From germline, CDR1 is SNHLY and CDR2 FYNNEI. The CDR3 runs to 14 residues. This CDR3 reads CASREGRLADEQFF. The CDR3 nucleotides are TGTGCCAGCAGGGAGGGCCGACTAGCGGATGAGCAGTTCTTC.

V and J are TRBV6-2 or TRBV6-3 and TRBJ2-3, with 8 bases identical to TRBD2. V lost 2 bases, J lost 5 bases, and 3 bases stayed unmatched. CDR1 and CDR2 from the germline V gene are MNHEY and SVGEGT. CDR3 length equals 14 residues. The CDR3 region has the DNA TGTGCCAGCAGTTACCCTCTAGCGGGAGATACGCAGTATTTT. Residues: CASSYPLAGDTQYF.

The chain is built from TRBV4-3 and TRBJ1-1; TRBD1 might be the D (5 bases). Per germline, CDR1 LGHNA and CDR2 YSLEER. V was clipped by 5 bases and J by 8 bases, with 9 bases between them. This CDR3 has 11 amino acids. The CDR3 is CASSYRGEAFF. As DNA, the CDR3 is TGCGCCAGCAGCTACCGGGGGGAAGCTTTCTTT.

V gene TRBV15 combines with J gene TRBJ1-2; D is possibly TRBD1 (6 bases). CDR3 length: 14 amino acids. Trimming took off 2 bases at V and 5 bases at J, with 12 bases between the two ends. From germline, CDR1 is LNHNV and CDR2 YYDKDF (reference sequence). The CDR3 DNA sequence: TGTGCCACCAGCAGACTAGAGGGGGTTTATGGCTACACCTTC. Protein: CATSRLEGVYGYTF.

This rearrangement joins TRBV27 to TRBJ1-2; maybe TRBD1 (6 bases). Looked up from germline, CDR1 is MNHEY and CDR2 is SMNVEV (reference sequence). The CDR3 totals 13 residues. The V end was cut by 3 bases, the J end by 8 bases, with 13 bases between. The CDR3 is CASSLGRGTGYTF. The CDR3 bases are TGTGCCAGCAGTTTGGGTAGGGGGACGGGCTACACCTTC.

The chain uses TRBV12-3 or TRBV12-4 and TRBJ2-5; D possibly corresponds to TRBD2 (6 bases). Trimming pared 6 bases from V and 5 bases from J, leaving 22 bases between. The CDR3 is made up of 16 amino acids. The chain's CDR3 is CASSPGGSFSLETQYF. CDR3 sequence (DNA): TGTGCCAGCAGCCCCGGGGGTAGTTTTTCTTTGGAGACCCAGTACTTC.

J is TRBJ1-1 and V is TRBV2, with D uncertain. Trimming shortened V by 4 bases and J by 0 bases, and 9 bases separated the two germline ends. Germline CDR1 reads SNHLY; CDR2 reads FYNNEI. This CDR3 is 14 amino acids long. The chain's CDR3 is CASSVLGVNTEAFF. For the CDR3, the DNA is TGTGCCAGCAGTGTGCTAGGAGTGAACACTGAAGCTTTCTTT.

This chain connects TRBV9 to TRBJ2-3; tentative D call: TRBD2 (5 bases). Trimming pared 3 bases from V and 2 bases from J, leaving 22 bases between. This CDR3 comprises 18 residues. Germline V gene lookup returns CDR1 SGDLS and CDR2 YYNGEE. The CDR3 DNA is TGTGCCAGCAGCGGACCTAAGGGTAGGAGCGGTTACACAGATACGCAGTATTTT. Protein: CASSGPKGRSGYTDTQYF.

The chain links TRBV27 to TRBJ2-7; D not resolved. The V gene's germline CDR1 is MNHEY and CDR2 SMNVEV (reference sequence). The length of the CDR3 is 13 residues. The V end lost 3 bases, the J end lost 2 bases, and 8 bases lay between the germline ends. CDR3 loop: CASSFSATYEQYF. CDR3 sequence (DNA): TGTGCCAGCAGTTTCAGTGCCACCTACGAGCAGTACTTC.